The 2 T cell receptor beta chains below come from one sample, sequenced in a study of blood T cell repertoires in COVID-19. Sequenced by immunoSEQ multiplex PCR; TCRdb stores in-frame clones only, minus some. The sample lists fewer than 45,000 clones; more than 75% were seen once. The sample was peripheral blood. These receptors came from a man aged 65 to 85 with acute or convalescent COVID-19.

The genes are TRBV7-2 and TRBJ1-1, with D perhaps matching TRBD1 (6 bases). This CDR3 is 14 amino acids long. Germline V gene data show CDR1 as SGHTA and CDR2 as FQGNSA. Trimming took off 4 bases at V and 5 bases at J, with 14 bases between the two ends. CDR3 sequence reads: CASSSGQSGTEAFF. The CDR3 region has the DNA TGTGCCAGCAGCTCCGGACAGTCGGGGACTGAAGCTTTCTTT. Looking up the rest from reference TRBV7-2 and TRBJ1-1 gives the full variable domain: GAGVSQSPSNKVTEKGKDVELRCDPISGHTALYWYRQSLGQGLEFLIYFQGNSAPDKSGLPSDRFSAERTGGSVSTLTIQRTQQEDSAVYLCASSSGQSGTEAFFGQGTRLTVV.

In this sample, this clone turned up a few times. This chain connects TRBV5-1 to TRBJ2-1; 10 nucleotides align to TRBD2. Germline CDR1 and CDR2: SGHRS and YFSETQ. Trimming removed 3 bases from V and 8 bases from J; junction bases left unmatched: 8. The CDR3 has 15 residues. DNA of the CDR3: TGCGCCAGCAGCTGGATACTAGCGGGGAAGGATGAGCAGTTCTTC. It yields the protein CASSWILAGKDEQFF.